This T cell receptor (beta chain) was captured in a study of T cells after yellow fever vaccination. A universal primer site and UMIs were added as TCR cDNA was made by 5'RACE template switching. In TCRdb, the 5' RACE reads were re-called with MiXCR into one record per CDR3 protein. The sample shows roughly 250,000 distinct CDR3 sequences, approximately 12% of them seen only once. This clonotype showed up just a few times. At one boundary the junction diverges from the germline segment, which might be a read error. CDR3 size: 12 residues. CDR1 is DFQATT and CDR2 is SNEGSKA in the germline V gene (reference sequence).

Source: CD4+ T cells sorted from PBMCs, taken 45 days after the yellow fever booster vaccination. The clonotype was recovered from a man in his thirties or forties who received the YFV17D yellow fever vaccine. V gene TRBV20-1 combines with J gene TRBJ2-7; D not certain. CDR3 coding DNA: TGCAGTGCTACGACTCCCCAGTCGAGTAGGAACTTC. It encodes CSATTPQSSRNF.